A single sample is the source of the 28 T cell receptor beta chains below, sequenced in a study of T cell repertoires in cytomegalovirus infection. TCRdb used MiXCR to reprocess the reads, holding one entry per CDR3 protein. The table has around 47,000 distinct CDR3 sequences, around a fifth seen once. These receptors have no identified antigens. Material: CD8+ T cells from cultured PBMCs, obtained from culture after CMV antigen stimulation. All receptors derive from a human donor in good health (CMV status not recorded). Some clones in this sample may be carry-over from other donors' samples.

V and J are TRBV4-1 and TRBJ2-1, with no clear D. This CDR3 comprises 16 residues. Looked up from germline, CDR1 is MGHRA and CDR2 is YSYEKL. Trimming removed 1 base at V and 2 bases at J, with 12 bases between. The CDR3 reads CASSQAVQRTYNEQFF. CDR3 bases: TGCGCCAGCAGCCAAGCTGTCCAGCGTACCTACAATGAGCAGTTCTTC.

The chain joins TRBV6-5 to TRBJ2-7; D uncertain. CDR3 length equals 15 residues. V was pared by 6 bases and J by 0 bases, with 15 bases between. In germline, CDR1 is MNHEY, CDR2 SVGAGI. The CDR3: CASSPQAMSSYEQYF. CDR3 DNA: TGTGCCAGCAGCCCCCAAGCGATGAGCTCCTACGAGCAGTACTTC.

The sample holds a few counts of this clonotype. The CDR3 coding sequence is TGCGCCAGCAGCCAGCAAGGGACAGGGCCTTCCTCCTACGAGCAGTACTTC. As protein: CASSQQGTGPSSYEQYF. The rearrangement joins TRBV4-3 to TRBJ2-7; 9 bases agree with TRBD1. CDR1 LGHNA and CDR2 YSLEER come from the germline V gene. The length of the CDR3 is 17 residues. J gave up 0 bases and V 3 bases, and 9 bases lay outside the gene matches.

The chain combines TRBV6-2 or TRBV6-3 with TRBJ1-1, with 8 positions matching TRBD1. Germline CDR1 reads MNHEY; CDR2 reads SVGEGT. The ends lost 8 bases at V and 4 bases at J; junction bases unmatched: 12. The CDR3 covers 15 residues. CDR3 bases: TGTGCCAGCGGTTTTGGACAGGGTTTTAGCACTGAAGCTTTCTTT. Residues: CASGFGQGFSTEAFF.

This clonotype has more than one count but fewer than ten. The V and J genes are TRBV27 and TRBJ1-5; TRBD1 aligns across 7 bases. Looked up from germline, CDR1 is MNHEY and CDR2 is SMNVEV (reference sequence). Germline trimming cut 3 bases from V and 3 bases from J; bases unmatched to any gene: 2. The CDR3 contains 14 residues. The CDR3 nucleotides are TGTGCCAGCAGTTTGACAGGGATCAATCAGCCCCAGCATTTT. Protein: CASSLTGINQPQHF.

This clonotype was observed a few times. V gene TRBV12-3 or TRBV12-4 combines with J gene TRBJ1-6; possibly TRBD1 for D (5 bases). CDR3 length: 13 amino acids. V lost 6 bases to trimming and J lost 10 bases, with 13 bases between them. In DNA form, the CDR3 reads TGTGCCAGCAGCGAGGGGAAACGATCACCCCTCCACTTT. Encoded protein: CASSEGKRSPLHF.

CDR3 protein: CASSPHRGTEAFF. DNA for the CDR3: TGTGCCAGCAGCCCCCACAGGGGCACTGAAGCTTTCTTT. This chain connects TRBV6-1 to TRBJ1-1, with 7 positions matching TRBD1. The V and J ends lost 6 bases and 4 bases, in that order; junction bases with no gene match: 5. CDR1 is MNHNS and CDR2 is SASEGT in the germline V gene. The CDR3 is 13 amino acids.

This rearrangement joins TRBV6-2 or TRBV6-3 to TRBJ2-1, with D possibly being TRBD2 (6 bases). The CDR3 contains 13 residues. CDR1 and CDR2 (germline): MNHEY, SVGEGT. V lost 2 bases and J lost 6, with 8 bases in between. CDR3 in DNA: TGTGCCAGCAGTTACGGGACTGTCAATGAGCAGTTCTTC. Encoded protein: CASSYGTVNEQFF.

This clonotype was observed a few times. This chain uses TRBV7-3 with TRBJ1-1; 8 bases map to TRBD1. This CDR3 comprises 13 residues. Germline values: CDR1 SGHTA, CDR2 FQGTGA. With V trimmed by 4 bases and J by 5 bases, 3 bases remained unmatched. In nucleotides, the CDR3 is TGTGCCAGCAGCTCGACAGGGGAAACTGAAGCTTTCTTT. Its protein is CASSSTGETEAFF.

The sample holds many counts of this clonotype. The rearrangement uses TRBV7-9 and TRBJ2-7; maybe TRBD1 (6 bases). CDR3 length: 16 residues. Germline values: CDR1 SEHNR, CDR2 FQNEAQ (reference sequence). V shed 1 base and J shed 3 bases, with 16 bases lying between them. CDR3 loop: CASSLVGQLAYYEQYF. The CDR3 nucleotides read TGTGCCAGCAGCTTAGTTGGACAGCTCGCCTACTACGAGCAGTACTTC.

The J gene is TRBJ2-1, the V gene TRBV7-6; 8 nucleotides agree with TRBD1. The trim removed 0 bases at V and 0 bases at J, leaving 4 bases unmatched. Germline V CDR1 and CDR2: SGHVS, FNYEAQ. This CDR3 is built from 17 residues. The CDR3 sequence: CASSLATGVSSYNEQFF. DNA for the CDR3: TGTGCCAGCAGCTTAGCGACAGGGGTATCCTCCTACAATGAGCAGTTCTTC.

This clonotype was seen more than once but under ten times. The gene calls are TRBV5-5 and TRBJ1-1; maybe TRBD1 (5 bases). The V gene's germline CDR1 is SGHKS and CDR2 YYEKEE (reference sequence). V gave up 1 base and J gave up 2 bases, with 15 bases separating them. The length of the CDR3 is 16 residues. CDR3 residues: CASSLHQGGLNTEAFF. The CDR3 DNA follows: TGTGCCAGCAGCTTGCACCAGGGAGGACTTAACACTGAAGCTTTCTTT.

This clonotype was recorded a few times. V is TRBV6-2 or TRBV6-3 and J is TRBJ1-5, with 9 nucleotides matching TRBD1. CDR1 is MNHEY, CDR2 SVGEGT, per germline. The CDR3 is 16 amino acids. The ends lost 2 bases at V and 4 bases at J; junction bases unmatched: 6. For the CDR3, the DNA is TGTGCCAGCAGTTACCTAATTGGACAGGGGAATCAGCCCCAGCATTTT. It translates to CASSYLIGQGNQPQHF.

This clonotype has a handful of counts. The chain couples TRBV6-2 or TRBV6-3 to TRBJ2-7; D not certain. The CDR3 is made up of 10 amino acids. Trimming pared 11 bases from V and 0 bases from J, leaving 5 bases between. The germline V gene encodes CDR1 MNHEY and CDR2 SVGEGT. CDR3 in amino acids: CASGSYEQYF. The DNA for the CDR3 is TGTGCCTCCGGCTCCTACGAGCAGTACTTC.

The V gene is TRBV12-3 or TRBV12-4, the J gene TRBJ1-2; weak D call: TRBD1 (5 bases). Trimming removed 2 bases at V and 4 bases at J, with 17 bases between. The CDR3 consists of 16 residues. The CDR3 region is CASSLTNGGTLYGYTF. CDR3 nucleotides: TGTGCCAGCAGTTTAACCAACGGGGGGACCCTCTATGGCTACACCTTC.

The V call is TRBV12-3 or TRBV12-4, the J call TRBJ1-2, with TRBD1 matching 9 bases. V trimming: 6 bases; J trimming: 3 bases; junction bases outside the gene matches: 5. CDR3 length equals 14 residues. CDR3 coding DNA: TGTGCCAGCAGCATAGGACAGGGGCACTATGGCTACACCTTC. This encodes CASSIGQGHYGYTF.

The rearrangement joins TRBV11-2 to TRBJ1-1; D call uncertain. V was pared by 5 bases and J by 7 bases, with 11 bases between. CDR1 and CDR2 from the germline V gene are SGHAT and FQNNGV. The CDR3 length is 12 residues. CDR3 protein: CASSHGTIEAFF. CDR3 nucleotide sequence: TGTGCCAGCAGCCATGGAACAATTGAAGCTTTCTTT.

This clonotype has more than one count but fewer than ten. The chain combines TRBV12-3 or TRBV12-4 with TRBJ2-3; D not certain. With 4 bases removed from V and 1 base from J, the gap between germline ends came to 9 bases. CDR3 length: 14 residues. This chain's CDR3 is CASSSWSRTDTQYF. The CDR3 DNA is TGTGCCAGCAGTTCCTGGTCTCGCACAGATACGCAGTATTTT.

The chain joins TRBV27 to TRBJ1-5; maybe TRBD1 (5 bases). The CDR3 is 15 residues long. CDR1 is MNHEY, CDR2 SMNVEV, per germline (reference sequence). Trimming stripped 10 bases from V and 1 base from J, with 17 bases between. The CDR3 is CANPRGVPSNQPQHF. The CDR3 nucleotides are TGTGCCAACCCACGGGGCGTTCCGAGCAATCAGCCCCAGCATTTT.

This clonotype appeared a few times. The CDR3 loop reads CASSYSRRGEKLFF. CDR3 DNA sequence: TGTGCCAGCAGTTACTCGAGGAGGGGTGAAAAACTGTTTTTT. The V and J genes are TRBV6-2 or TRBV6-3 and TRBJ1-4; TRBD1 is a possible D gene (5 bases). V was trimmed by 0 bases and J by 7 bases, leaving 9 bases between them. The CDR3 runs to 14 residues. The germline CDR1 and CDR2 sequences are MNHEY and SVGEGT.

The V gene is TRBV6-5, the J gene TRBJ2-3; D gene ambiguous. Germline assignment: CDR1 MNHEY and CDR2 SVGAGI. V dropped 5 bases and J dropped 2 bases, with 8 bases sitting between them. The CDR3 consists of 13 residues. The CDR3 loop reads CASSRPYTDTQYF. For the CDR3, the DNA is TGTGCCAGCAGTCGGCCTTACACAGATACGCAGTATTTT.

CDR3 sequence: CASSLGGENEQYF. CDR3 DNA: TGTGCCAGCAGCTTAGGTGGGGAAAACGAGCAGTACTTC. The genes are TRBV7-9 and TRBJ2-7; D gene unclear. CDR3 length equals 13 residues. Per the germline V gene, CDR1 is SEHNR and CDR2 is FQNEAQ (reference sequence). V lost 1 base, J lost 5 bases, and 9 bases lay in between.

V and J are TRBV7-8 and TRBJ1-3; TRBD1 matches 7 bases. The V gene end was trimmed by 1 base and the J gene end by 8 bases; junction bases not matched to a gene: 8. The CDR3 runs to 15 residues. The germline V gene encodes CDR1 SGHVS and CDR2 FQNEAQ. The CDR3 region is CASSLGAGGTDTIYF. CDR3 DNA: TGTGCCAGCAGCTTAGGGGCAGGGGGTACAGACACCATATATTTT.

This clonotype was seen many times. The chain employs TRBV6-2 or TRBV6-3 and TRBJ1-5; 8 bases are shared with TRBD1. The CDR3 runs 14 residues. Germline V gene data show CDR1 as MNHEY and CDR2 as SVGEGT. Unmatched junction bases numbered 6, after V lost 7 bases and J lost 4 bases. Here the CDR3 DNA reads TGTGCCAGCACCTTACAGGGGGAGAATCAGCCCCAGCATTTT. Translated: CASTLQGENQPQHF.

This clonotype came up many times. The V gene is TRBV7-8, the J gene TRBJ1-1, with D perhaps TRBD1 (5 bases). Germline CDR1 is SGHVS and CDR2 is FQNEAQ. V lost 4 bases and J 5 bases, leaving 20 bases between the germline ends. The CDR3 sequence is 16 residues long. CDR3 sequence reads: CASSSPGLTLGTEAFF. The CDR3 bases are TGTGCCAGCAGCTCCCCGGGACTGACCCTGGGGACTGAAGCTTTCTTT.

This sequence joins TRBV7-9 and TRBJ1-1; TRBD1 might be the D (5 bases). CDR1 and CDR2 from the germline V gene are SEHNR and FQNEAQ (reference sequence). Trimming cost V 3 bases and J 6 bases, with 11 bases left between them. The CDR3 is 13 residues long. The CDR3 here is CASSFGTVPEAFF. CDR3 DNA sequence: TGTGCCAGCAGCTTCGGGACGGTACCTGAAGCTTTCTTT.

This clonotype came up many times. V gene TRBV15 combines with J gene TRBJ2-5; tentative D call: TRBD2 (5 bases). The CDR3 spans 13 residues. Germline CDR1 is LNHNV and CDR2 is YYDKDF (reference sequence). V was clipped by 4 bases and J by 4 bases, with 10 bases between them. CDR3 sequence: CATSNIAGETQYF. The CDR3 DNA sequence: TGTGCCACCAGCAATATCGCGGGAGAGACCCAGTACTTC.

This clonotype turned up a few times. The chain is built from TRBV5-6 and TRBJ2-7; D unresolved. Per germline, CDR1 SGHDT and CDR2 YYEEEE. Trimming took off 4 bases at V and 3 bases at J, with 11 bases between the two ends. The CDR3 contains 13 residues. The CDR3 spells CASSDGVLYEQYF. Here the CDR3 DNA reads TGTGCCAGCAGCGATGGGGTGCTCTACGAGCAGTACTTC.